This entry lists 2 T cell receptor beta chains sequenced from one sample in a study of shared clonotypes between healthy human individuals. Repertoires were generated with immunoSEQ multiplex PCR, while TCRdb's copy carries only in-frame clones and drops some. The sample holds about 2.3 million clones, approximately 93% seen once. Sequencing was performed on naive CD4+ T cells from PBMCs. Specified subset: CD45RA+ positively selected. These TCRs come from a man aged 18 to 35 in good health. Some clones in this sample may be carry-over from other donors' samples.

V and J are TRBV15 and TRBJ1-5; 8 bases are shared with TRBD1. Germline V CDR1 and CDR2: LNHNV, YYDKDF (reference sequence). The CDR3 length is 16 residues. Losses at the gene ends were 5 bases for V and 4 bases for J; bases not matched to a gene: 10. The CDR3 protein is CATSGITGGGNQPQHF. CDR3 DNA: TGTGCCACCAGCGGTATCACAGGGGGAGGAAATCAGCCCCAGCATTTT.

This clone is a singleton in its sample. The gene calls are TRBV6-1 and TRBJ2-1; 11 bases align to TRBD2. This CDR3 is built from 15 residues. V shed 2 bases and J 6 bases; nucleotides not matched to a gene: 3. Per the germline V gene, CDR1 is MNHNS and CDR2 is SASEGT. Here the CDR3 DNA reads TGTGCCAGCAGTGAACTGACTAGCGGGATCAATGAGCAGTTCTTC. This sequence encodes CASSELTSGINEQFF.